This passage covers 6 T cell receptor beta chains from one sample sequenced in a study of long-term antiretroviral therapy in people with HIV. A v3.0 immunoSEQ assay was performed at survey level. The data were produced by immunoSEQ multiplex PCR, yet TCRdb's version contains in-frame clones alone and is incomplete. The sample records 25,000 to 30,000 clones, roughly 92% being singletons. This sample comprised unsorted PBMCs, obtained about 6.7 years after starting antiretroviral therapy. The receptors were sampled from a woman aged 40 to 50 with HIV.

V and J are TRBV7-9 and TRBJ1-1; 7 nucleotides line up with TRBD1. The J segment lost 7 bases and the V segment lost 4 bases, leaving 6 bases of the junction unmatched. The CDR3 spans 13 residues. CDR1 and CDR2 from the germline V gene are SEHNR and FQNEAQ (reference sequence). The CDR3 protein is CASSSGQAYEAFF. The CDR3 coding sequence is TGTGCCAGCAGCTCCGGACAGGCATATGAAGCTTTCTTT.

The rearrangement uses TRBV19 and TRBJ1-4, with unresolved D. The CDR3 runs to 15 residues. CDR1 is LNHDA, CDR2 SQIVND, per germline (reference sequence). V was pared by 0 bases and J by 7 bases, with 12 bases between. CDR3 sequence: CASSIEAQPREKLFF. The CDR3 DNA is TGTGCCAGTAGTATAGAAGCCCAACCCCGTGAAAAACTGTTTTTT.

This chain connects TRBV7-9 to TRBJ1-4; 12 positions match TRBD1. Per the germline V gene, CDR1 is SEHNR and CDR2 is FQNEAQ (reference sequence). The length of the CDR3 is 16 residues. J was trimmed by 8 bases and V by 5 bases; bases with no gene match: 9. The CDR3 sequence is CASSPSGTGGGEKLFF. CDR3 DNA: TGTGCCAGCAGCCCTAGCGGGACAGGGGGCGGCGAAAAACTGTTTTTT.

V and J are TRBV6-6 and TRBJ1-1; 10 bases line up with TRBD1. The length of the CDR3 is 16 residues. V dropped 2 bases and J dropped 4; count of bases not matched to a gene: 7. From germline, CDR1 is MNHNY and CDR2 SVGAGI (reference sequence). The CDR3: CASSYGTGDRGTEAFF. The CDR3 bases are TGTGCCAGCAGTTACGGGACAGGGGATCGGGGCACTGAAGCTTTCTTT.

This rearrangement joins TRBV19 to TRBJ1-5, with 8 bases fitting TRBD1. In germline, CDR1 is LNHDA, CDR2 SQIVND (reference sequence). V lost 4 bases to trimming and J lost 4 bases; unmatched junction nucleotides: 6. The CDR3 covers 15 residues. CDR3: CASSTRRGPNQPQHF. CDR3 in DNA: TGTGCCAGTAGTACCCGCAGGGGGCCGAATCAGCCCCAGCATTTT. Full variable domain (missing parts from reference TRBV19 and TRBJ1-5): DGGITQSPKYLFRKEGQNVTLSCEQNLNHDAMYWYRQDPGQGLRLIYYSQIVNDFQKGDIAEGYSVSREKKESFPLTVTSAQKNPTAFYLCASSTRRGPNQPQHFGDGTRLSIL.

This clone appeared a single time. This chain uses TRBV2 with TRBJ1-5; TRBD1 aligns across 8 bases. The germline gives CDR1 SNHLY, CDR2 FYNNEI. The CDR3 has 16 residues. V lost 6 bases to trimming and J lost 2 bases; unmatched junction nucleotides: 9. This CDR3 reads CASRLGQGVGNQPQHF. In DNA form, the CDR3 reads TGTGCCAGCAGACTAGGACAGGGTGTGGGCAATCAGCCCCAGCATTTT.